The 27 T cell receptor beta chains listed next were all sequenced from one sample in a study of vaccination and CD4 T cells after COVID-19. No cognate antigen is known for these TCRs. The sample's treatment: approximately 9-day PBMC culture with coronavirus spike peptide pools or control peptides (ViraFEST assay). With the Oncomine TCR Beta short-read assay, DNA from cultured CD4+ T cells was sequenced. TCRdb independently ran MiXCR on the PCR reads; one entry per CDR3 protein. The table records 9,500 to 10,000 distinct CDR3 sequences, more than 60% of them present only once. Sequencing was performed on CD4+ T cells from blood, cultured in vitro. The source of these receptors is a human donor who had recovered from COVID-19.

The J gene is TRBJ1-5, the V gene TRBV6-1; 8 nucleotides line up with TRBD1. V dropped 6 bases and J dropped 2; count of bases not matched to a gene: 12. The CDR3 has 17 residues. The germline V gene encodes CDR1 MNHNS and CDR2 SASEGT. CDR3 in amino acids: CASRKSPGQEGNQPQHF. CDR3 sequence (DNA): TGTGCCAGCAGGAAGTCACCGGGACAGGAGGGCAATCAGCCCCAGCATTTT.

The chain uses TRBV5-6 and TRBJ2-1; the D is unclear. Germline CDR1 is SGHDT and CDR2 is YYEEEE. V dropped 4 bases and J dropped 6 bases, with 8 bases sitting between them. There are 12 residues in the CDR3. The CDR3 sequence: CASSGSVNEQFF. As DNA, the CDR3 is TGTGCCAGCAGCGGATCGGTCAATGAGCAGTTCTTC.

V is TRBV5-1 and J is TRBJ2-5, with D unclear. The V gene's germline CDR1 is SGHRS and CDR2 YFSETQ. The CDR3 has 14 residues. V was pared by 5 bases and J by 2 bases, with 13 bases between. In DNA form, the CDR3 reads TGCGCCAGCAGGTCCCAGAAGAATCAAGAGACCCAGTACTTC. Protein sequence: CASRSQKNQETQYF.

This sequence joins TRBV20-1 and TRBJ1-2; 7 nucleotides align to TRBD1. Germline CDR1 is DFQATT and CDR2 is SNEGSKA (reference sequence). This CDR3 is built from 13 residues. The junction had 10 bases not matched to a gene; V was cut back by 5 bases and J by 7 bases. As DNA, the CDR3 is TGCAGTGCTCAACAGACAGGGTCCAGTGGCTACACCTTC. Translation: CSAQQTGSSGYTF.

This chain connects TRBV2 to TRBJ1-5, with D maybe TRBD1 (6 bases). Germline V CDR1 and CDR2: SNHLY, FYNNEI. V was pared by 7 bases and J by 3 bases, with 16 bases between. CDR3 length: 15 residues. CDR3 nucleotide sequence: TGTGCCAGCAACGAGATGGGGGGCCCCAATCAGCCCCAGCATTTT. It translates to CASNEMGGPNQPQHF.

V usage is TRBV6-1 and J usage is TRBJ1-2, with TRBD1 matching 8 bases. The CDR3 spans 15 residues. The V and J ends lost 4 bases and 0 bases, in that order; junction bases with no gene match: 4. Germline V gives CDR1 MNHNS, CDR2 SASEGT. The CDR3 DNA follows: TGTGCCAGCAGTGCCGGACAGGGCACTAACTATGGCTACACCTTC. Its translation is CASSAGQGTNYGYTF.

V is TRBV15 and J is TRBJ1-2, with D maybe TRBD1 (6 bases). The ends were cut back, 4 bases at V and 7 bases at J, with 19 bases in the middle. Germline CDR1 is LNHNV and CDR2 is YYDKDF (reference sequence). This CDR3 has 15 residues. DNA for the CDR3: TGTGCCACCAGCACCGGGGGGCAGGGGAGAGGTGGCTACACCTTC. Translating it yields CATSTGGQGRGGYTF.

Of note for this clonotype: The junction departs from germline at one end; a sequencing error may be responsible. This chain joins TRBV28 and TRBJ2-2, with D perhaps matching TRBD1 or TRBD2 (5 bases each). Germline V gives CDR1 MDHEN, CDR2 SYDVKM. The CDR3 length is 12 residues. Here the CDR3 DNA reads TGCGCCTGTCAGGGACGGGCCGGGGAGCTGTTTTTT. This gives the protein CACQGRAGELFF.

This sequence joins TRBV2 and TRBJ2-1, with D perhaps TRBD2 (6 bases). CDR3 length equals 14 residues. Trimming took off 7 bases at V and 6 bases at J, with 16 bases between the two ends. Germline V gene lookup returns CDR1 SNHLY and CDR2 FYNNEI. CDR3 sequence reads: CASNLRDSGNEQFF. CDR3 nucleotide sequence: TGTGCCAGCAATTTACGGGACTCGGGCAATGAGCAGTTCTTC.

J is TRBJ1-1 and V is TRBV19; weak D call: TRBD1 (5 bases). Germline V gene sequence: CDR1 LNHDA, CDR2 SQIVND (reference sequence). V was cut by 9 bases and J by 6 bases, with 14 bases left in between. CDR3 size: 12 residues. The CDR3 nucleotides read TGTGCCAGCAAGGGGCGTTGGGCTGAAGCTTTCTTT. Translating gives CASKGRWAEAFF.

The chain is built from TRBV27 and TRBJ2-1, with 7 bases aligning to TRBD2. Per the germline V gene, CDR1 is MNHEY and CDR2 is SMNVEV (reference sequence). This CDR3 comprises 15 residues. The V gene end was trimmed by 2 bases and the J gene end by 7 bases; junction bases not matched to a gene: 8. CDR3 in amino acids: CASSLAGVATNEQFF. The DNA of the CDR3 is TGTGCCAGCAGTTTAGCGGGAGTGGCGACGAATGAGCAGTTCTTC.

The chain joins TRBV20-1 to TRBJ1-4, with a possible D match to TRBD1 (6 bases). Per the germline V gene, CDR1 is DFQATT and CDR2 is SNEGSKA (reference sequence). V lost 3 bases and J lost 0, with 17 bases in between. CDR3 length equals 17 residues. CDR3 DNA: TGCAGTGCTAGGGGGGGCGGATCCTATGCAACTAATGAAAAACTGTTTTTT. It codes for CSARGGGSYATNEKLFF.

The CDR3 protein is CASSGLAGEQYF. The CDR3 DNA sequence: TGTGCCAGCAGTGGACTAGCGGGCGAGCAGTACTTC. The chain has TRBV2 and TRBJ2-7; TRBD2 agrees at 10 bases. CDR1 and CDR2 (germline): SNHLY, FYNNEI. V lost 4 bases and J lost 6; bases outside the gene matches: 0. This CDR3 spans 12 amino acids.

The rearrangement links TRBV12-3 or TRBV12-4 to TRBJ1-2; maybe TRBD1 (5 bases). This CDR3 has 13 amino acids. Trimming took 6 bases from V and 4 from J, leaving 12 bases between them. The CDR3 is CASRMGRLYGYTF. DNA for the CDR3: TGTGCCAGCAGAATGGGACGGCTCTATGGCTACACCTTC.

The chain uses TRBV7-2 and TRBJ1-3; a possible D gene is TRBD1 (5 bases). Trimming pared 1 base from V and 1 base from J, leaving 11 bases between. CDR3 size: 16 residues. Germline V lookup: CDR1 SGHTA, CDR2 FQGNSA. CDR3 loop: CASSLGGQGSGNTIYF. DNA of the CDR3: TGTGCCAGCAGCTTAGGTGGGCAGGGTTCTGGAAACACCATATATTTT.

The chain employs TRBV20-1 and TRBJ1-2; perhaps TRBD1 as D (5 bases). Germline CDR1 DFQATT, CDR2 SNEGSKA (reference sequence). The CDR3 runs to 13 residues. V was shortened by 3 bases and J by 0 bases, with 8 bases between the two germline ends. The CDR3 sequence: CSARTATNYGYTF. CDR3 in DNA: TGCAGTGCTAGGACAGCCACTAACTATGGCTACACCTTC.

V and J are TRBV7-3 and TRBJ2-1, with 9 bases lining up with TRBD2. The V gene end was trimmed by 5 bases and the J gene end by 6 bases; junction bases not matched to a gene: 5. Germline-derived CDR1 and CDR2 are SGHTA and FQGTGA. The CDR3 sequence is 14 residues long. The CDR3 reads CASSAVAGVNEQFF. The CDR3 bases are TGTGCCAGCAGCGCGGTAGCGGGAGTCAATGAGCAGTTCTTC.

This chain links TRBV4-1 with TRBJ2-3; D is possibly TRBD1 or TRBD2 (6 bases each). This CDR3 region has 13 residues. Germline CDR1 is MGHRA and CDR2 is YSYEKL. Between the trimmed V and J ends, which lost 4 bases and 6 bases, there was a span of 11 bases. CDR3 sequence: CASSLTGRDTQYF. CDR3 coding DNA: TGCGCCAGCAGCCTTACAGGGAGGGATACGCAGTATTTT.

CDR3 residues: CASSMEGQRVTGELFF. In DNA, the CDR3 is TGTGCCAGTAGTATGGAGGGACAGAGGGTGACCGGGGAGCTGTTTTTT. The J gene is TRBJ2-2, the V gene TRBV19; a weak D match, TRBD1 (7 bases). The germline V gene encodes CDR1 LNHDA and CDR2 SQIVND (reference sequence). The CDR3 runs to 16 residues. V lost 3 bases and J 5 bases, leaving 16 bases between the germline ends.

There are a few counts of this clonotype. This chain links TRBV6-2 or TRBV6-3 with TRBJ1-2, with D tentatively TRBD1 (5 bases). With 5 bases removed from V and 0 bases from J, the gap between germline ends came to 19 bases. CDR3 length: 17 amino acids. Germline values: CDR1 MNHEY, CDR2 SVGEGT. The CDR3 sequence is CASSTPRGATANYGYTF. Here the CDR3 DNA reads TGTGCCAGCAGTACACCGAGAGGGGCGACAGCTAACTATGGCTACACCTTC.

V is TRBV6-1 and J is TRBJ2-7, with D perhaps matching TRBD2 (5 bases). The V gene lost 6 bases and the J gene lost 6 bases, with 18 bases spanning the gap. Looked up from germline, CDR1 is MNHNS and CDR2 is SASEGT. The length of the CDR3 is 14 residues. The CDR3 reads CASSPNQRLREQYF. The CDR3 DNA reads TGTGCCAGCAGCCCAAATCAGCGGCTGCGCGAGCAGTACTTC.

Judged by abundance, this clonotype is hyperexpanded. The chain combines TRBV30 with TRBJ1-2; 7 bases align to TRBD1. Germline V lookup: CDR1 GTSNPN, CDR2 SVGIG (reference sequence). Trimming removed 7 bases from V and 2 bases from J; junction bases left unmatched: 7. The CDR3 length is 13 residues. CDR3 sequence (DNA): TGTGCCTCCTCCAGGGGGGCAAACTATGGCTACACCTTC. It translates to CASSRGANYGYTF.

This clonotype is large in the sample. The V and J genes are TRBV6-1 and TRBJ2-3, with 8 bases fitting TRBD2. The germline CDR1 and CDR2 sequences are MNHNS and SASEGT. Trimming cost V 11 bases and J 2 bases; bases outside gene matches: 6. This CDR3 is 13 amino acids long. The DNA of the CDR3 is TGTGCCGGAGGCGGGGGGACCACAGATACGCAGTATTTT. Its protein is CAGGGGTTDTQYF.

This chain uses TRBV20-1 with TRBJ1-2; D is ambiguous. Germline assignment: CDR1 DFQATT and CDR2 SNEGSKA (reference sequence). Trimming left V 0 bases short and J 4 bases short, with 12 bases between. The CDR3 consists of 14 residues. The CDR3 loop reads CSAREAGVGYGYTF. The CDR3, as DNA: TGCAGTGCTAGAGAGGCAGGAGTGGGCTATGGCTACACCTTC.

This clonotype was picked up one time. The V and J genes are TRBV6-1 and TRBJ2-5; 10 nucleotides align to TRBD2. In germline, CDR1 is MNHNS, CDR2 SASEGT. CDR3 size: 14 residues. Trimming at V came to 7 bases and at J to 4 bases, leaving 6 bases not matched to a gene. The CDR3 protein is CASTTSGNTETQYF. The CDR3 nucleotides are TGTGCCAGCACTACTAGCGGGAATACAGAGACCCAGTACTTC.

The chain uses TRBV20-1 and TRBJ2-7; TRBD1 matches 8 bases. The CDR3 runs 13 residues. Germline V lookup: CDR1 DFQATT, CDR2 SNEGSKA (reference sequence). The V segment lost 2 bases and the J segment 4 bases; nucleotides outside the gene matches: 4. CDR3 in amino acids: CSARTGGKYEQYF. The CDR3 DNA reads as TGCAGTGCTAGAACAGGGGGAAAGTACGAGCAGTACTTC.

The V and J genes are TRBV7-9 and TRBJ1-1, with TRBD1 identical over 10 bases. The CDR3 has 18 residues. Losses at the gene ends were 0 bases for V and 5 bases for J; bases not matched to a gene: 12. In germline, CDR1 is SEHNR, CDR2 FQNEAQ (reference sequence). CDR3: CASSLAFRQGAGWTEAFF. The CDR3 DNA reads as TGTGCCAGCAGCTTAGCGTTTCGACAGGGGGCGGGTTGGACTGAAGCTTTCTTT.